This is a list of T cell receptor beta chains from one sample in a study of T cell responses to AZD1222 COVID-19 vaccine. Sequencing was performed with immunoSEQ multiplex PCR; in TCRdb, only in-frame clones are kept and a portion is missing. The sample shows around 100,000 clones, about 92% of them seen only once. The sequences come from peripheral blood, collected on day 0 of AZD1222 vaccination. The receptors here all came from an adult in good health. CDR3s include the opening cysteine and the closing phenylalanine or tryptophan. D genes are given only for firm matches. Clone size is stated in some rows and not others, as once, few, many or a class when expanded.

clone_size | j_call | v_call | d_call | cdr3_nt | cdr3_aa
. | TRBJ2-7 | TRBV5-6 | TRBD2 | TGTGCCAGCAGCTCCCGACTAGCGTTGTACGAGCAGTACTTC | CASSSRLALYEQYF
. | TRBJ1-3 | TRBV7-2 | . | TGTGCCAGCAGCTTAGCGTCCGGGGGCGGAAACACCATATATTTT | CASSLASGGGNTIYF
. | TRBJ2-5 | TRBV6-5 | . | TGTGCCAGCAGTCGCTTTGTCAGGGATCAAGAGACCCAGTACTTC | CASSRFVRDQETQYF
once | TRBJ1-2 | TRBV9 | . | TGTGCCAGCACCCGACAGAGCTATGGCTACACCTTC | CASTRQSYGYTF
. | TRBJ1-5 | TRBV6-5 | . | TGTGCCAGCAATGCCAGGGAGGGTCAGCCCCAGCATTTT | CASNAREGQPQHF
. | TRBJ1-3 | TRBV30 | . | TGTGCCTGGAGTGTAAGGGCAGGCACTGGAAACACCATATATTTT | CAWSVRAGTGNTIYF
. | TRBJ1-4 | TRBV4-2 | TRBD1 | TGTGCCAGCAGCCCCTTACAGGGGAGTAATGAAAAACTGTTTTTT | CASSPLQGSNEKLFF
. | TRBJ1-1 | TRBV7-6 | TRBD1 | TGTGCCAGCAGCTCACAGGGGCCTAACACTGAAGCTTTCTTT | CASSSQGPNTEAFF
. | TRBJ2-7 | TRBV29-1 | TRBD1 | TGCAGCGTCCGCGGGACAGGGGAGTACGAGCAGTACTTC | CSVRGTGEYEQYF
. | TRBJ1-2 | TRBV3-1/TRBV3-2 | TRBD1 | TGTGCCAGCAGCCCGGGACAGGGAGAGAGTGGCTACACCTTC | CASSPGQGESGYTF
. | TRBJ2-6 | TRBV25-1 | TRBD2 | TGTGCCAGCAGTGAATCGGGAGGTGGGGCCAACGTCCTGACTTTC | CASSESGGGANVLTF
. | TRBJ1-2 | TRBV5-1 | . | TGCGCCAGCAGCTTGACGGCAGGGAATAACTATGGCTACACCTTC | CASSLTAGNNYGYTF
. | TRBJ1-2 | TRBV3-1/TRBV3-2 | TRBD1 | TGTGCCAGCAACTTTGAAGGGACAGACTATGGCTACACCTTC | CASNFEGTDYGYTF
. | TRBJ1-1 | TRBV5-1 | . | TGCGCCAGCAGCCTCAGGGAAGGGAACACTGAAGCTTTCTTT | CASSLREGNTEAFF
. | TRBJ1-2 | TRBV27 | . | TGTGCCAGCAGTACGCGGACAGCCTATGGCTACACCTTC | CASSTRTAYGYTF
. | TRBJ2-1 | TRBV7-2 | TRBD1 | TGTGCCAGCAGCTTAAGACAGGGGGATGAGCAGTTCTTC | CASSLRQGDEQFF
. | TRBJ1-1 | TRBV14 | . | TGTGCCAGCAGCCTGTCTGGGAACACTGAAGCTTTCTTT | CASSLSGNTEAFF
. | TRBJ1-1 | TRBV5-1 | . | TGCGCCAGCAGCTTGGGGGCAGGACTGATGAACACTGAAGCTTTCTTT | CASSLGAGLMNTEAFF
. | TRBJ2-7 | TRBV3-1/TRBV3-2 | TRBD2 | TGTGCCAGCAGCCAAGGGCTAGCGGGGTCCTACGAGCAGTACTTC | CASSQGLAGSYEQYF
. | TRBJ2-5 | TRBV19 | . | TGTGCCAGTAGTATAGTTGGGGTGGAGACCCAGTACTTC | CASSIVGVETQYF
. | TRBJ2-5 | TRBV7-2 | TRBD2 | TGTGCCAGCAGCCTCAATGTGTGGGGGGGGACCCAAGAGACCCAGTACTTC | CASSLNVWGGTQETQYF
. | TRBJ1-1 | TRBV11-1 | TRBD1 | TGTGCCAGCAGCGACACAGGGGGCGTAACTGAAGCTTTCTTT | CASSDTGGVTEAFF
. | TRBJ1-5 | TRBV5-6 | . | TGTGCCAGCAGCCAACTGAGAGGCTGGGGGCCCTTTAGCAATCAGCCCCAGCATTTT | CASSQLRGWGPFSNQPQHF
once | TRBJ2-3 | TRBV7-2 | TRBD2 | TGTGCCAGCAGCCCTAGCGGGGATACGCAGTATTTT | CASSPSGDTQYF
. | TRBJ1-4 | TRBV6-5 | TRBD1 | TGTGCCAGCAGGGACACAGGGGGGAATAATGAAAAACTGTTTTTT | CASRDTGGNNEKLFF
. | TRBJ1-3 | TRBV29-1 | TRBD1 | TGCAGCGTAATGACAGGGCACTCTGGAAACACCATATATTTT | CSVMTGHSGNTIYF
. | TRBJ1-6 | TRBV7-9 | . | TGTGCCAGCAGTCTGACAGGCGGCGGTAATTCACCCCTCCACTTT | CASSLTGGGNSPLHF